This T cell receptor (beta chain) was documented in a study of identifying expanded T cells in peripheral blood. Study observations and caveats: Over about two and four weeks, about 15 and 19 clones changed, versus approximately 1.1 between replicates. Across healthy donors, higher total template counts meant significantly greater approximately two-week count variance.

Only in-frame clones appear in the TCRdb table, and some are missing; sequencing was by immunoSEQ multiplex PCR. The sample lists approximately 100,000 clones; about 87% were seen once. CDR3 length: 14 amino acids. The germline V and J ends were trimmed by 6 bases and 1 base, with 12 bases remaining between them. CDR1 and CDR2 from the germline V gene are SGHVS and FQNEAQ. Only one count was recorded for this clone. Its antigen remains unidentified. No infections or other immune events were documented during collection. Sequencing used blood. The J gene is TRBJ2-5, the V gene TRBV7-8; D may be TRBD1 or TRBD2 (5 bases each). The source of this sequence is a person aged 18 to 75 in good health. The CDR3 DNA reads TGTGCCAGCAGTCGAGGGACGGTCCAAGAGACCCAGTACTTC. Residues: CASSRGTVQETQYF.